These T cell receptor beta chains were read from a single sample in a study of T cells in Graves' hyperthyroidism and ophthalmopathy. MiXCR was run by TCRdb on the multiplex PCR reads, yielding one entry per CDR3 protein. The sample includes more than 600,000 distinct CDR3 sequences, around 15% seen only once; the top ten take roughly 8%. Sequencing was done on a sample of blood. These receptors all stem from a man between 18 and 35 years old with Graves' hyperthyroidism. The CDR3 runs from the conserved cysteine through the conserved F or W.

CDR3aa | j_gene | v_gene
CSVGQMNTEAFF | TRBJ1-1 | TRBV29-1
CAWTSGAETQYF | TRBJ2-5 | TRBV30
CASSQDTWRETQYF | TRBJ2-5 | TRBV5-5
CASSENRRTEAFF | TRBJ1-1 | TRBV6-1
CASSPGLAGGVSTDTQYF | TRBJ2-3 | TRBV6-2/TRBV6-3
CATSDQNLDNEQFF | TRBJ2-1 | TRBV24-1
CASSAHQGQETQYF | TRBJ2-5 | TRBV11-2
CSARGSRGGSYNEQFF | TRBJ2-1 | TRBV20-1
CATTYSSSYNEQFF | TRBJ2-1 | TRBV24-1
CAIGGQSYEQYF | TRBJ2-7 | TRBV10-3
CASSHRDRGLANYGYTF | TRBJ1-2 | TRBV5-8
CASSPESGGDEQFF | TRBJ2-1 | TRBV3-1
CASSGIRDGETQYF | TRBJ2-5 | TRBV25-1
CASSPGGPSREQYF | TRBJ2-7 | TRBV27
CSARVLDRVTEAFF | TRBJ1-1 | TRBV20-1
CASSPRGAGGPQSSYEQYF | TRBJ2-7 | TRBV7-9
CASSPWGAGGYEQYF | TRBJ2-7 | TRBV28
CASSQEAGSYNEQFF | TRBJ2-1 | TRBV3-1
CASSEGTSGNIYNEQFF | TRBJ2-1 | TRBV25-1
CASSPDRGHGYTF | TRBJ1-2 | TRBV18
CASSYPGQASKNIQYF | TRBJ2-4 | TRBV6-2/TRBV6-3
CASSLRLREPRDEQYF | TRBJ2-7 | TRBV28
CASSEGPMEPQHF | TRBJ1-5 | TRBV9
CASSADGRGLNSPLHF | TRBJ1-6 | TRBV9
CASSWGLAGRGEQFF | TRBJ2-1 | TRBV7-8
CAWSKWQLNTEAFF | TRBJ1-1 | TRBV30
CASGLVSGVRTEAFF | TRBJ1-1 | TRBV12-5
CASSFSVLDGGYEQYF | TRBJ2-7 | TRBV7-9
CATTGGSGANVLTF | TRBJ2-6 | TRBV10-3
CASRQLLWTDTQYF | TRBJ2-3 | TRBV19
CASSLLGTGGVNTEAFF | TRBJ1-1 | TRBV27
CASSQPDTTSYEQYF | TRBJ2-7 | TRBV28
CASKSGGQPQHF | TRBJ1-5 | TRBV27
CASSIGIGERYNEQFF | TRBJ2-1 | TRBV5-4
CSASGGGNQPQHF | TRBJ1-5 | TRBV20-1
CASSLRRVLSYNEQFF | TRBJ2-1 | TRBV12-3/TRBV12-4
CASSRTGLWNTEAFF | TRBJ1-1 | TRBV4-1
CASSVGGSDTIYF | TRBJ1-3 | TRBV9
CASRGPSFHEQFF | TRBJ2-1 | TRBV28
CSAGGSSRTDTQYF | TRBJ2-3 | TRBV20-1
CASTLRDRSYEQYF | TRBJ2-7 | TRBV12-3/TRBV12-4
CASSSGGTTYEQYF | TRBJ2-7 | TRBV7-9
CASSQQGVGNQPQHF | TRBJ1-5 | TRBV28
CASSFKGYEQYF | TRBJ2-7 | TRBV28
CASSIARATDTQYF | TRBJ2-3 | TRBV19
CSSRGSYGYTF | TRBJ1-2 | TRBV29-1
CASSLSVGSGSYEQYF | TRBJ2-7 | TRBV7-9
CSARDASGGQETQYF | TRBJ2-5 | TRBV20-1
CASSLLGSSQETQYF | TRBJ2-5 | TRBV7-2
CASAAVANTGELFF | TRBJ2-2 | TRBV6-1
CASRKGEATNEKLFF | TRBJ1-4 | TRBV5-1